Listed below are T cell receptor beta chains from one sample, sequenced in a study of blood T cell repertoires in COVID-19. Assay: immunoSEQ multiplex PCR; the TCRdb copy retains only in-frame clones and omits some. This sample has more than 95,000 clones, with 79% found just once. Sequenced: peripheral blood. Receptors originate from a man in his forties with active or convalescent COVID-19. CDR3s include the opening cysteine and the closing phenylalanine or tryptophan. D genes are given only for firm matches. Clone size is given for some rows only: seen once, a few or many times, or a class if the clone is expanded.

v_gene: TRBV7-3; j_gene: TRBJ2-7; d_gene: TRBD1; abundance: NA; CDR3nt: TGTGCCAGCAGCTTAAGGCCCGACAGGGACTACGAGCAGTACTTC; CDR3aa: CASSLRPDRDYEQYF
v_gene: TRBV6-2/TRBV6-3; j_gene: TRBJ1-1; d_gene: NA; abundance: NA; CDR3nt: TGTGCCAGCAGTTACGGTTTGGCAGGGGCCCTGAACACTGAAGCTTTCTTT; CDR3aa: CASSYGLAGALNTEAFF
v_gene: TRBV5-6; j_gene: TRBJ1-4; d_gene: TRBD1; abundance: NA; CDR3nt: TGTGCCAGCAGCGGACAGGGGGCTTATGAAAAACTGTTTTTT; CDR3aa: CASSGQGAYEKLFF
v_gene: TRBV24-1; j_gene: TRBJ1-1; d_gene: NA; abundance: NA; CDR3nt: TGTGCCACCAGTGACCAGGACACTGAAGCTTTCTTT; CDR3aa: CATSDQDTEAFF
v_gene: TRBV14; j_gene: TRBJ1-1; d_gene: NA; abundance: NA; CDR3nt: TGTGCCAGCAGCCAAAACGGTGAAGCTTTCTTT; CDR3aa: CASSQNGEAFF
v_gene: TRBV12-5; j_gene: TRBJ2-1; d_gene: TRBD1; abundance: NA; CDR3nt: TGTGCTAGTGGGACCGGGACAGGGGCTTACAATGAGCAGTTCTTC; CDR3aa: CASGTGTGAYNEQFF
v_gene: TRBV9; j_gene: TRBJ1-1; d_gene: NA; abundance: NA; CDR3nt: TGTGCCAGCAGCGTGAGACTCGTCCGGGACACTGAAGCTTTCTTT; CDR3aa: CASSVRLVRDTEAFF
v_gene: TRBV7-2; j_gene: TRBJ2-2; d_gene: NA; abundance: NA; CDR3nt: TGTGCCAGCAGCCCCGGGGGTCCCGGGGAGCTGTTTTTT; CDR3aa: CASSPGGPGELFF
v_gene: TRBV6-6; j_gene: TRBJ2-1; d_gene: NA; abundance: once; CDR3nt: TGTGCCAGCAGCGACGGGGAGAGAAAGCAGTTCTTC; CDR3aa: CASSDGERKQFF
v_gene: TRBV27; j_gene: TRBJ2-7; d_gene: NA; abundance: NA; CDR3nt: TGTGCCAGCAGTTTCCGGAGCGCCTACGAGCAGTACTTC; CDR3aa: CASSFRSAYEQYF
v_gene: TRBV5-1; j_gene: TRBJ2-1; d_gene: NA; abundance: NA; CDR3nt: TGCGCCAGCAGCCCTCGTGCGGGACTTGTAGCTGAGCAGTTCTTC; CDR3aa: CASSPRAGLVAEQFF
v_gene: TRBV27; j_gene: TRBJ2-5; d_gene: NA; abundance: NA; CDR3nt: TGTGCCAGCAGTTTTGTGTGGGGAGCACAAGAGACCCAGTACTTC; CDR3aa: CASSFVWGAQETQYF
v_gene: TRBV2; j_gene: TRBJ1-2; d_gene: TRBD1; abundance: many; CDR3nt: TGTGCCAGCAGTTCAGGGGGTCCGGGCTACACCTTC; CDR3aa: CASSSGGPGYTF
v_gene: TRBV5-4; j_gene: TRBJ2-7; d_gene: TRBD1; abundance: NA; CDR3nt: TGTGCCAGCAGCCCGAAGGGACAGGATTTCTACGAGCAGTACTTC; CDR3aa: CASSPKGQDFYEQYF
v_gene: TRBV19; j_gene: TRBJ1-2; d_gene: NA; abundance: NA; CDR3nt: TGTGCCAGTAGTAAAGCAGGGTTTTATGGCTACACCTTC; CDR3aa: CASSKAGFYGYTF
v_gene: TRBV29-1; j_gene: TRBJ1-2; d_gene: NA; abundance: NA; CDR3nt: TGCAGCGTTTTGACTGCTGAGGATGGCTACACCTTC; CDR3aa: CSVLTAEDGYTF
v_gene: TRBV27; j_gene: TRBJ2-1; d_gene: TRBD2; abundance: many; CDR3nt: TGTGCCAGCAGTCTTCTTCCCGGGACTAGCGGGACCCCCGCCTACAATGAGCAGTTCTTC; CDR3aa: CASSLLPGTSGTPAYNEQFF
v_gene: TRBV2; j_gene: TRBJ2-3; d_gene: TRBD1; abundance: few; CDR3nt: TGTGCCAGCAGTGAAGGCGGGACAGGCCTCACAGATACGCAGTATTTT; CDR3aa: CASSEGGTGLTDTQYF
v_gene: TRBV9; j_gene: TRBJ1-2; d_gene: NA; abundance: NA; CDR3nt: TGTGCCAGCACCAAAACCGCAGGAAACTATGGCTACACCTTC; CDR3aa: CASTKTAGNYGYTF
v_gene: TRBV2; j_gene: TRBJ1-1; d_gene: NA; abundance: NA; CDR3nt: TGTGCCAGCAGTGAAGCGTTAGGAGGGGCTCCCCTGAACACTGAAGCTTTCTTT; CDR3aa: CASSEALGGAPLNTEAFF
v_gene: TRBV30; j_gene: TRBJ1-1; d_gene: NA; abundance: NA; CDR3nt: TGTGCCTGGAGTGAGGGGATTAGGGCTGAAGCTTTCTTT; CDR3aa: CAWSEGIRAEAFF
v_gene: TRBV18; j_gene: TRBJ2-2; d_gene: TRBD1; abundance: NA; CDR3nt: TGTGCCAGCTCACAGACAGGGGTTGGCGGGGAGCTGTTTTTT; CDR3aa: CASSQTGVGGELFF
v_gene: TRBV7-5; j_gene: TRBJ1-2; d_gene: NA; abundance: NA; CDR3nt: TGTGTCAGAAGCTGCCCCGGGACAGGGTTATTTTGCTACACCTTC; CDR3aa: CVRSCPGTGLFCYTF
v_gene: TRBV28; j_gene: TRBJ2-1; d_gene: TRBD1; abundance: once; CDR3nt: TGTGCCAGCAGCCTTTTGGACAGGGGAGACAATGAGCAGTTCTTC; CDR3aa: CASSLLDRGDNEQFF
v_gene: TRBV11-3; j_gene: TRBJ2-2; d_gene: NA; abundance: NA; CDR3nt: TGTGCCACCCCGGCAGAGCCAGGCGGGGAGCTGTTTTTT; CDR3aa: CATPAEPGGELFF
v_gene: TRBV2; j_gene: TRBJ2-1; d_gene: NA; abundance: few; CDR3nt: TGTGCCAGCGAACAGGGCTACAATGAGCAGTTCTTC; CDR3aa: CASEQGYNEQFF
v_gene: TRBV6-5; j_gene: TRBJ2-4; d_gene: TRBD2; abundance: NA; CDR3nt: TGTGCCAGCAGTTACACCTTTGGACTAGGCGGGTACATTCAGTACTTC; CDR3aa: CASSYTFGLGGYIQYF
v_gene: TRBV7-2; j_gene: TRBJ1-6; d_gene: NA; abundance: NA; CDR3nt: TGTGCCAGCAGCTATCCCCCGCAAGGCATGACAAATTCACCCCTCCACTTT; CDR3aa: CASSYPPQGMTNSPLHF
v_gene: TRBV7-9; j_gene: TRBJ2-7; d_gene: TRBD1; abundance: NA; CDR3nt: TGTGCCAGCAGCTTAGGGGCAGGGGGTTTGAGCCAAGACGAGCAGTACTTC; CDR3aa: CASSLGAGGLSQDEQYF